The following is a T cell receptor beta chain sequence with its context. Its antigen is unknown. No much larger clonotype is one base removed from it; base qualities were not supplied. This specimen belongs to a study of blood T cell repertoires in COVID-19 (dated by TCRdb to about 2020). With regard to the full study: Samples covering the acute and convalescent phases of COVID-19 were provided by collaborators in the United States, Italy and Spain. Nearly every sample came with metadata listing a de-identified subject ID, COVID-19 status, age in years and sex. The prospective study material was composed of cDNA or gDNA derived from T cells, B-cell-depleted T cells, or PBMCs. The repertoires were made available in a free public database intended to serve as a resource for research on the immune response to SARS-CoV-2. The samples were drawn from the first 160 participants of the ongoing ImmuneRACE study and from more than 1,000 subjects provided by 6 global collaborators. Deeply sampled blood TCRbeta repertoires from subjects exposed to, actively infected with, or recovered from COVID-19 were included in the dataset. Where available, HLA class I and class II types were taken from metadata supplied by the sample provider and were not determined by assay-based typing.

What the research found in general, with its limitations: How much clinical and demographic metadata was included differed by source and by participant, and the metadata was provided uncurated.

The immunoSEQ Assay, a bias-controlled multiplex PCR, was used to amplify TCRbeta CDR3 regions from genomic DNA. The study's processing was this. Within the assay, amplification of reference gene primers was used to estimate how many nucleated cells each sample contained. Sequence reads were collapsed and filtered to measure the absolute abundance of every unique TCRbeta CDR3 rearrangement. Productive Simpson clonality was computed per sample as the square root of Simpson's diversity index over productive rearrangements. This immuneACCESS table, as held by TCRdb, lists in-frame sequences with V and J called but not all clones. Of the missing ones, under half trace to an unresolved V gene in checked studies; the others have no known cause. The V and J calls and clone size were taken over from that table, and D and trimming were inferred from the DNA. Across this sample there are 250,000 to 400,000 clones, with 75% to 90% seen only once. Together, the top ten hold about 1.9% of the sample.

Enrolling through a virtual design, the prospective study's participants ranged in age from roughly 18 to 89 years and lived across 24 United States geographic areas. To assign participants to cohorts, the prospective study relied on clinical history that participants themselves reported in a screening survey and a study questionnaire. Exposed participants had been in contact, within 2 weeks of entering the study, with a person who had a PCR-confirmed or clinician-diagnosed case of COVID-19. In the prospective study, mobile phlebotomists collected whole blood, serum and a nasopharyngeal or oropharyngeal swab from each participant. Participants in the prospective study had the option to provide additional blood draws and questionnaires over an approximately 2-month period. Before DNA extraction, prospective study blood samples were shipped either frozen or at room temperature. For this chain, trimming is 6 bases at the V end and 4 bases at the J end, and the number of junction bases without a gene match is 7. The germline V gene (reference sequence) specifies LNHNV as CDR1 and YYDKDF as CDR2. Spanning cysteine to phenylalanine, the CDR3 consists of 14 amino acids. The kept DNA is CDR3 alone, 42 bases in frame from the first base.

The receptor was derived from a woman aged 25 to 39 who had been exposed to COVID-19. This receptor chain uses TRBV15 and TRBJ2-7; 9 middle bases align to TRBD1. Specimen: PBMCs or T cells enriched from blood (not recorded which). The nucleotide sequence is TGTGCCACCAGACCGCCGGGACAGGGTTACGAGCAGTACTTC. Its protein reads: CATRPPGQGYEQYF. When the CDR3 is completed using the reference TRBV15 and TRBJ2-7 genes on either side, the full variable domain is DAMVIQNPRYQVTQFGKPVTLSCSQTLNHNVMYWYQQKSSQAPKLLFHYYDKDFNNEADTPDNFQSRRPNTSFCFLDIRSPGLGDTAMYLCATRPPGQGYEQYFGPGTRLTVT.